These 2 T cell receptor beta chains were sequenced from one sample in a study of cytomegalovirus exposure and HLA in healthy donors. The PCR used 60 Vbeta and 13 Jbeta primers. Libraries were prepared by immunoSEQ multiplex PCR; TCRdb keeps only in-frame clonotypes and omits some of them. The sample yields about 150,000 clones, around two thirds seen once. What was sequenced was PBMCs. The source of these receptors is a woman aged 18-29 years in good health and CMV-seronegative.

There are a few counts of this clone. V gene TRBV4-1 combines with J gene TRBJ2-7; 11 bases map to TRBD1. The V gene's germline CDR1 is MGHRA and CDR2 YSYEKL. CDR3 size: 17 residues. After removal of 4 bases from V and 4 bases from J, the junction contained 12 bases not matched to a gene. The CDR3 sequence: CASSLTDFGTGGYEQYF. The DNA of the CDR3 is TGCGCCAGCAGCCTAACCGACTTCGGGACAGGGGGTTACGAGCAGTACTTC.

The chain combines TRBV19 with TRBJ2-6; TRBD1 might be the D (6 bases). Germline-derived CDR1 and CDR2 are LNHDA and SQIVND (reference sequence). The CDR3 length is 17 residues. V gave up 6 bases and J gave up 0 bases, with 15 bases separating them. CDR3 nucleotide sequence: TGTGCCAGTAGAGGGAAACAGGGTACCTCTGGGGCCAACGTCCTGACTTTC. Encoded protein: CASRGKQGTSGANVLTF.